This T cell receptor (beta chain) was retrieved from a study of CD8 T cells in ankylosing spondylitis. Trimming pared 6 bases from V and 5 bases from J, leaving 15 bases between. The CDR3 loop spans 14 amino acids. Per the germline V gene, CDR1 is SNHLY and CDR2 is FYNNEI. One entry per CDR3 protein, called by TCRdb with MiXCR from the 5' RACE reads. This table holds approximately 300,000 distinct CDR3 sequences, roughly 20% found once. V usage is TRBV2 and J usage is TRBJ2-3, with D possibly being TRBD1 or TRBD2 (5 bases each). The sequence was obtained from a female donor with ankylosing spondylitis or in good health (not recorded which). The specimen was blood, either unsorted or a sorted T cell fraction (not recorded which). DNA of the CDR3: TGTGCCAGCAGGCCTAGTACTGGGGGAGATACGCAGTATTTT. Amino acid sequence: CASRPSTGGDTQYF.